This T cell receptor beta chain emerged from a study of blood T cell repertoires in COVID-19 (dated by TCRdb to the early 2020s). Regarding the research as a whole: Collaborator samples came from the United States, Italy and Spain and covered acute and convalescent phases of COVID-19. The prospective study material was composed of cDNA or gDNA derived from T cells, B-cell-depleted T cells, or PBMCs. Deeply sampled blood TCRbeta repertoires from subjects exposed to, actively infected with, or recovered from COVID-19 were included in the dataset. The repertoires were made available in a free public database intended to serve as a resource for research on the immune response to SARS-CoV-2. Samples came from the ongoing ImmuneRACE study (first 160 participants) plus 1,254 subjects from 6 global collaborators. Sample metadata almost always included a de-identified subject ID, COVID-19 status, age in years and sex. HLA class I and class II types, where available, came from metadata supplied by the sample provider rather than from assay-based typing.

From V the trimming removes 4 bases and from J it removes 3 bases, while the gene matches leave 14 bases of the junction unaccounted for. Per the germline V gene (reference sequence), PRHDT is the CDR1 and FYEKMQ is the CDR2. The CDR3 runs 17 amino acids, cysteine and phenylalanine included. Only CDR3 DNA is held: 51 bases, read in frame from base 1. To note about this clone: Its antigen has not been determined. Base qualities are missing; no much larger clone stands one base away.

Enrolling through a virtual design, the prospective study's participants ranged in age from roughly 18 to 95 years and lived across 20 to 30 United States geographic areas. To assign participants to cohorts, the prospective study relied on clinical history that participants themselves reported in a screening survey and a study questionnaire. Exposed participants had been in contact, within 2 weeks of entering the study, with a person who had a PCR-confirmed or clinician-diagnosed case of COVID-19. In the prospective study, mobile phlebotomists collected whole blood, serum and a nasopharyngeal or oropharyngeal swab from each participant. Prospective study participants could optionally give additional blood draws and questionnaires over an approximately two-month period. Before DNA extraction, prospective study blood samples were shipped either frozen or at room temperature. TCRbeta CDR3 regions were amplified from genomic DNA by means of the immunoSEQ Assay, a bias-controlled multiplex PCR. Regarding the original processing steps: Within the assay, amplification of reference gene primers was used to estimate how many nucleated cells each sample contained. Sequence reads were collapsed and filtered to measure the absolute abundance of every unique TCRbeta CDR3 rearrangement. For each sample, productive Simpson clonality was calculated by taking the square root of Simpson's diversity index across productive rearrangements. Drawn from immuneACCESS, this table holds only the in-frame rearrangements with V and J called that TCRdb kept. Clones are partly lost; checked studies trace under half to an unresolved V gene and leave the rest unexplained. For V, J and clone size, that table is used; D and trimming come from the DNA. This sample has roughly 250,000 clones in its table, and approximately 89% of those were observed once. About 3.4% of the sample belongs to the ten largest clones.

Beyond this particular receptor, the publication reports: The amount of clinical and demographic metadata varied by source and participant and was provided uncurated.

The origin of this receptor is a woman aged 35 to 49 who had been exposed to COVID-19. The material sequenced was PBMCs or T cells enriched from blood (not recorded which). The chain is made from TRBV13 and TRBJ1-2; TRBD1 lines up with 7 middle nucleotides. The bases are TGTGCCAGCAGCTCCGAAGTGACAGGCAGGGGGTACTATGGCTACACCTTC. This translates into CASSSEVTGRGYYGYTF.